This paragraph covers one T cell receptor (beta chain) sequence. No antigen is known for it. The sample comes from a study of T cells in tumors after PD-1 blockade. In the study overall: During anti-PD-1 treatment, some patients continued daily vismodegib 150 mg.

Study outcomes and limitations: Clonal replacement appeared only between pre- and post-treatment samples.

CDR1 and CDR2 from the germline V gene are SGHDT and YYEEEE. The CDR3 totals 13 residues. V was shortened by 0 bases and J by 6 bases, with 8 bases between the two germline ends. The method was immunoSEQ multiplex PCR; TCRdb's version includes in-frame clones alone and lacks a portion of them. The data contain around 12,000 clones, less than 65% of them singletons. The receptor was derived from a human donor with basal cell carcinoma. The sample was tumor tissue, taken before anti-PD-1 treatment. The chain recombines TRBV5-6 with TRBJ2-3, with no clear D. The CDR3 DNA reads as TGTGCCAGCAGCTTGGTGTTCGAGGATACGCAGTATTTT. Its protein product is CASSLVFEDTQYF.